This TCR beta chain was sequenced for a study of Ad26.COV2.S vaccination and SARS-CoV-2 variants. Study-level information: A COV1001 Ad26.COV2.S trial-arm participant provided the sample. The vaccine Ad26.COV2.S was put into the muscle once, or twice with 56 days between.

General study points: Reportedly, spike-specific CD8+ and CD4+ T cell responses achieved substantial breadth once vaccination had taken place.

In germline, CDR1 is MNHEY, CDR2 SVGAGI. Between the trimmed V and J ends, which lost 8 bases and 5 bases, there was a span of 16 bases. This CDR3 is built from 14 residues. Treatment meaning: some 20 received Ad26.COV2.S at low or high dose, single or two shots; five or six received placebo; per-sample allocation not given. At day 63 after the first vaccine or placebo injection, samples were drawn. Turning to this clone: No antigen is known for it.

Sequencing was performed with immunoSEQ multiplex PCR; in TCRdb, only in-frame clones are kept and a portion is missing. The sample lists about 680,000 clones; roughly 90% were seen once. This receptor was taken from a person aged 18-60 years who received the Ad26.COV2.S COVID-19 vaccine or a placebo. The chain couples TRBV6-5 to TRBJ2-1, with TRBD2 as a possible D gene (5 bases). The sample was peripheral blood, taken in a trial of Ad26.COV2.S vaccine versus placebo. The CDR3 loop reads CASLRETTDNEQFF. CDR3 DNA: TGTGCCAGCCTTAGGGAGACAACCGACAATGAGCAGTTCTTC.